The present entry profiles one T cell receptor beta chain with its context. Its antigen is unknown. TCRdb reanalysed the 5' RACE reads using MiXCR and keeps one entry per CDR3 protein. The sample holds 150,000 to 200,000 distinct CDR3 sequences, 11% seen once. This sample is part of a study of T-cell memory formation after mild COVID-19. The study, taken as a whole, reports: Among CD4+ contracting clones, most were CM and EM, and CD8+ ones EMRA. Clones that contracted from day 15 to 85 were balanced CD4/CD8, while later expanders leaned CD4+.

In germline, CDR1 is SGHAT, CDR2 FQNNGV. This CDR3 spans 12 amino acids. The V gene lost 1 base and the J gene lost 5 bases, with 6 bases spanning the gap. V is TRBV11-2 and J is TRBJ2-7; D unclear. The sample consisted of PBMCs or a T cell subset sorted from them (not recorded which). The clonotype was recovered from a man aged 18 to 29 who had mild COVID-19 (a few samples of this study predate the infection). Cell type and time point are not known. CDR3 protein: CASSLGPDEQYF. CDR3 nucleotide sequence: TGTGCCAGCAGCTTAGGCCCCGACGAGCAGTACTTC.